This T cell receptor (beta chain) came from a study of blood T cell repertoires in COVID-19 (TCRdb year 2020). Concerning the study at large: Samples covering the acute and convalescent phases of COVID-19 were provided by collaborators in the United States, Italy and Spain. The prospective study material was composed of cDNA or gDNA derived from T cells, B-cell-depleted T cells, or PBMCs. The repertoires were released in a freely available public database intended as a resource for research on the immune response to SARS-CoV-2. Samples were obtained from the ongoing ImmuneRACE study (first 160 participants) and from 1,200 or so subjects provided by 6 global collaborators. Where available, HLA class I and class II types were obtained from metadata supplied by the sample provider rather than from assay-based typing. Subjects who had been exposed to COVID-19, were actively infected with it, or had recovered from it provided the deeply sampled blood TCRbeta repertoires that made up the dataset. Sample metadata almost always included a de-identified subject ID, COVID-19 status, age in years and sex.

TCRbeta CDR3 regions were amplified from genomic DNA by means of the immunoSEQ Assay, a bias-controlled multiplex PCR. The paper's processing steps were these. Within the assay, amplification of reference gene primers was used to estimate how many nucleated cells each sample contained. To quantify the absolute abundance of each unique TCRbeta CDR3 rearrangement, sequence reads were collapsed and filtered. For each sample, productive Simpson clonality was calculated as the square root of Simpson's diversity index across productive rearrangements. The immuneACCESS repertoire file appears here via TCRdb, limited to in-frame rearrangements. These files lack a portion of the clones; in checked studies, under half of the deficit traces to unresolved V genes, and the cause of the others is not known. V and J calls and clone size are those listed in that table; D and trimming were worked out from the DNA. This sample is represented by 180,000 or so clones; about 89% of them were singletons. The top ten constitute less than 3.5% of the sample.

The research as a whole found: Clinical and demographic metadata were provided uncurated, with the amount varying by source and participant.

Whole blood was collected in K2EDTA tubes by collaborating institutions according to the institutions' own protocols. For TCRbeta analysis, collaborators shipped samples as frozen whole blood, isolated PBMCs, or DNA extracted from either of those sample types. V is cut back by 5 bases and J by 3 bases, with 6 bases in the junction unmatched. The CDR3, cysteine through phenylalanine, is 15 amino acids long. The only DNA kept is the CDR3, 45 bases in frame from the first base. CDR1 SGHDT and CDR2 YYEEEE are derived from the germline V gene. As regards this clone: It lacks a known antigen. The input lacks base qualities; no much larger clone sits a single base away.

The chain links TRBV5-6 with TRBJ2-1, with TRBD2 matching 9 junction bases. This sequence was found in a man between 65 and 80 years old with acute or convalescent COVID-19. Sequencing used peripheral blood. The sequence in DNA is TGTGCCAGCAGTTTAGCGGGAGAGGGCTACAATGAGCAGTTCTTC. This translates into CASSLAGEGYNEQFF.